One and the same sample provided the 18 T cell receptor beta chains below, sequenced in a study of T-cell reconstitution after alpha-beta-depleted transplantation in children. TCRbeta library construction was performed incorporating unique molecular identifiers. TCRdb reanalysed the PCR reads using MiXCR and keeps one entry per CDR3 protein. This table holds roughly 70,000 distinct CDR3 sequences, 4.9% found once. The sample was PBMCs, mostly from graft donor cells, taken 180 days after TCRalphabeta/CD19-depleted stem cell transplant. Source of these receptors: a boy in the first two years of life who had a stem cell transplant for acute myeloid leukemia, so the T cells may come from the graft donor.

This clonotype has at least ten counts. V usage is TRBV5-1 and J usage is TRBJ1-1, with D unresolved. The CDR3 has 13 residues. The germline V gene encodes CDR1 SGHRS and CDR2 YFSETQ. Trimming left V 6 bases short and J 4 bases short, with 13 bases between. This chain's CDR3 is CASNPVGSTEAFF. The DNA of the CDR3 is TGCGCCAGCAACCCCGTTGGGAGCACTGAAGCTTTCTTT.

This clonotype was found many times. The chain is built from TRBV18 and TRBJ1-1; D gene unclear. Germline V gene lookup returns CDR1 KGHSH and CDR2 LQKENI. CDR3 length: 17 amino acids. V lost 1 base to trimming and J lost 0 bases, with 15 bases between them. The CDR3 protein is CASSPLPGSLMNTEAFF. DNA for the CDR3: TGTGCCAGCTCACCACTTCCGGGATCTCTTATGAACACTGAAGCTTTCTTT.

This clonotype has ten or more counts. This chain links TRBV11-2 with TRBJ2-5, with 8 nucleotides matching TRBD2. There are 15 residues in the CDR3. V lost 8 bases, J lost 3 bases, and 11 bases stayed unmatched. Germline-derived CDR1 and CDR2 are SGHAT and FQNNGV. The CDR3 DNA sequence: TGTGCCAGCCACTCGCCGGGAGGGTTTGAAGAGACCCAGTACTTC. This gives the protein CASHSPGGFEETQYF. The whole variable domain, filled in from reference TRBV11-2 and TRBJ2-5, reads EAGVAQSPRYKIIEKRQSVAFWCNPISGHATLYWYQQILGQGPKLLIQFQNNGVVDDSQLPKDRFSAERLKGVDSTLKIQPAKLEDSAVYLCASHSPGGFEETQYFGPGTRLLVL.

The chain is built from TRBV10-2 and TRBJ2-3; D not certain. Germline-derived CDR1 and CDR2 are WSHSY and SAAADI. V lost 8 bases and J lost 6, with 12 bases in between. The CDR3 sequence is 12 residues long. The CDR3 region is CASGSREDTQYF. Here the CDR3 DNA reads TGCGCCAGCGGGTCGCGCGAGGATACGCAGTATTTT.

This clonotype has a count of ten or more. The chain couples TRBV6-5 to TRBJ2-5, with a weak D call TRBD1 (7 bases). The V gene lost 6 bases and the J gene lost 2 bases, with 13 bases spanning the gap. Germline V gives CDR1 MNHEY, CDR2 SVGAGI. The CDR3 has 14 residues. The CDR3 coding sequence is TGTGCCAGCAGCCAGCCAGGGGGGCAAGAGACCCAGTACTTC. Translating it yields CASSQPGGQETQYF.

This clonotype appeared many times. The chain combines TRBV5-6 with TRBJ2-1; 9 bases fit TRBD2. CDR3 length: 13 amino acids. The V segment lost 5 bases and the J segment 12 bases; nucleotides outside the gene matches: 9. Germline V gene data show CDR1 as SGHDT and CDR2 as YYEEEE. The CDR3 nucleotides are TGTGCCAGCAGACTCGGACTAGCGATGGGGCAGTTCTTC. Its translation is CASRLGLAMGQFF.

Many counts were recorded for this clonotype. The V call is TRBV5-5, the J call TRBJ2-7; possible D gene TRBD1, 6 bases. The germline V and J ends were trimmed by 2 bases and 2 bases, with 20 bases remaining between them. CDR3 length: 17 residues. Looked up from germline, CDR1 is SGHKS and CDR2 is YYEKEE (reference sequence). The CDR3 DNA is TGTGCCAGCAGCTTAAAAGGTGTACAGGGCCGGGCCTACGAGCAGTACGTC. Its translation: CASSLKGVQGRAYEQYV.

For the CDR3, the DNA is TGTGCCTTCAGTTTGATGGGGGACACTGAAGCTTTCTTT. It codes for CAFSLMGDTEAFF. This sequence joins TRBV6-7 and TRBJ1-1, with D possibly TRBD1 on 5 matching bases. TRBV6-7 is an open reading frame, and its role is uncertain. This CDR3 comprises 13 residues. Trimming shortened V by 11 bases and J by 3 bases, and 16 bases separated the two germline ends.

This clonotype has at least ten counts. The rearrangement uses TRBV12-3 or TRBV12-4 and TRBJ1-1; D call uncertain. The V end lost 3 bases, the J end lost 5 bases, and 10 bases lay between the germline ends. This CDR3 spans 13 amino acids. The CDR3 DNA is TGTGCCAGCAGTTTGAGAAGGGAAACTGAAGCTTTCTTT. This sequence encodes CASSLRRETEAFF.

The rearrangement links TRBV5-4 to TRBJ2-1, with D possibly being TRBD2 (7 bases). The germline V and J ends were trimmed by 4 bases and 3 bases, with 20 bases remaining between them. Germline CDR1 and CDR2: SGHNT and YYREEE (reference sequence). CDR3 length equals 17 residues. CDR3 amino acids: CASSVKARGTIYNEQFF. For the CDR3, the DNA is TGTGCCAGCAGCGTTAAGGCGCGGGGGACAATCTACAATGAGCAGTTCTTC.

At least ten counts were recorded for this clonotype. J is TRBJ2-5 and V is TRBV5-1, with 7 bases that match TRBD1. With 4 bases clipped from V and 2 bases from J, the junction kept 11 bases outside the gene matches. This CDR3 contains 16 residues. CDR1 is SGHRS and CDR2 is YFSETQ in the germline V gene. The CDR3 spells CASSGRQGRIQETQYF. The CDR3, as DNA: TGCGCCAGCAGCGGCAGACAGGGCAGAATACAAGAGACCCAGTACTTC.

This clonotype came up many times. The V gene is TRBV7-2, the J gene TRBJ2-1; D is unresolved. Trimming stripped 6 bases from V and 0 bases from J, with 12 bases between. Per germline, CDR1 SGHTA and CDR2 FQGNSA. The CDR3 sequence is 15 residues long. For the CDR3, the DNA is TGTGCCAGCAGATTACACACCTACTCCTACAATGAGCAGTTCTTC. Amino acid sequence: CASRLHTYSYNEQFF.

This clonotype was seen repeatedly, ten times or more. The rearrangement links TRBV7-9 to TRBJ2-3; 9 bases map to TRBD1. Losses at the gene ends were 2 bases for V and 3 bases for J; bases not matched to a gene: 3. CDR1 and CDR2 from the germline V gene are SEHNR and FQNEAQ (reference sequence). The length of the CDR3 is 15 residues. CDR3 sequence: CASSLTGGETDTQYF. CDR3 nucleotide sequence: TGTGCCAGCAGCTTAACAGGGGGCGAAACAGATACGCAGTATTTT.

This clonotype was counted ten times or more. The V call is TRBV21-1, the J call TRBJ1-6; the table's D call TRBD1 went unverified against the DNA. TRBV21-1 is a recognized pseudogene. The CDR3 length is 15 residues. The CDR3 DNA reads TGTGCCAGCAGCATCACAGGGGGCTATAATTCACCCCTCCACTTT. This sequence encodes CASSITGGYNSPLHF.

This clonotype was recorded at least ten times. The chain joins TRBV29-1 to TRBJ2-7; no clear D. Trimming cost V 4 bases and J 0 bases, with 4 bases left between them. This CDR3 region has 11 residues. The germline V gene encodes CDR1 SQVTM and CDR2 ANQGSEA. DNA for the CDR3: TGCAGCGTTGGGCACTCCTACGAGCAGTACTTC. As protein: CSVGHSYEQYF.

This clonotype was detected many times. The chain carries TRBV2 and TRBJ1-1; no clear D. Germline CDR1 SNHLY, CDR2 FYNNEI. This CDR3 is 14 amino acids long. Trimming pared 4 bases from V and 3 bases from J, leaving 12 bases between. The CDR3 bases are TGTGCCAGCAGTGCATATAGGGAATACACTGAAGCTTTCTTT. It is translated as CASSAYREYTEAFF.

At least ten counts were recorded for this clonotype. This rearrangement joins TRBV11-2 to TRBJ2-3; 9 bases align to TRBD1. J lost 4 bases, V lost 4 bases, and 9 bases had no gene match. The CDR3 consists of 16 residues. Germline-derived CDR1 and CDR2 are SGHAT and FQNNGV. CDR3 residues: CASSSRPDRGPDTQYF. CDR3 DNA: TGTGCCAGCAGCTCCAGACCGGACAGGGGCCCAGATACGCAGTATTTT. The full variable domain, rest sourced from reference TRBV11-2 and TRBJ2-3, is EAGVAQSPRYKIIEKRQSVAFWCNPISGHATLYWYQQILGQGPKLLIQFQNNGVVDDSQLPKDRFSAERLKGVDSTLKIQPAKLEDSAVYLCASSSRPDRGPDTQYFGPGTRLTVL.

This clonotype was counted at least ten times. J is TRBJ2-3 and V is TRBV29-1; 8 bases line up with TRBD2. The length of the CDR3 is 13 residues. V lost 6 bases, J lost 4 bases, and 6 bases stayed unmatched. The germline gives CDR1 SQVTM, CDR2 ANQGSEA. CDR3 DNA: TGCAGCGTACTAAGCGGGGGCGCAGATACGCAGTATTTT. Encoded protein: CSVLSGGADTQYF.